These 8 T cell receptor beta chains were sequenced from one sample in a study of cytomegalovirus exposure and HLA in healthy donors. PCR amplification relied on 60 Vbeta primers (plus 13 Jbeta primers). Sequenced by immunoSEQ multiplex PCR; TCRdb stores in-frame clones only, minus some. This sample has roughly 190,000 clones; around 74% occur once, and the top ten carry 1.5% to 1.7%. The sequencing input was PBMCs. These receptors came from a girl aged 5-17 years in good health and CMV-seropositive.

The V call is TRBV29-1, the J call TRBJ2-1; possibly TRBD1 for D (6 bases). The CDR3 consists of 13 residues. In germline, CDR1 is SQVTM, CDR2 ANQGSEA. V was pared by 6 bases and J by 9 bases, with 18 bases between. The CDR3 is CSVALQGSGEQFF. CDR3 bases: TGCAGCGTCGCCTTACAGGGATCGGGTGAGCAGTTCTTC.

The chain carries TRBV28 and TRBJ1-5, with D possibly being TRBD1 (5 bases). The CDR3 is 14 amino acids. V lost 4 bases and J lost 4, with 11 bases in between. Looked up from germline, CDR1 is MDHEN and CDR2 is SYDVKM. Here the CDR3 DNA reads TGTGCCAGCAGTTCCACGGGACTTAATCAGCCCCAGCATTTT. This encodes CASSSTGLNQPQHF.

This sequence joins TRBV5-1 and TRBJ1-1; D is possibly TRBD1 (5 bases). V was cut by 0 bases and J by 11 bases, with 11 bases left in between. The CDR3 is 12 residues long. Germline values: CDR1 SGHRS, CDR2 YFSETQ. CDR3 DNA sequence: TGCGCCAGCAGCTTGGAACCAGGGTACGCTTTCTTT. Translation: CASSLEPGYAFF.

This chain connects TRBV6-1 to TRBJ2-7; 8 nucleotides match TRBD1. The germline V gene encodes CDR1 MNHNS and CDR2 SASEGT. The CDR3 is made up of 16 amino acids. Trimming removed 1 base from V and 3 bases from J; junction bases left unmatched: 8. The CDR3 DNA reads TGTGCCAGCAGTGAAGGCTACAGGGGGTCAGTCTACGAGCAGTACTTC. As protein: CASSEGYRGSVYEQYF.

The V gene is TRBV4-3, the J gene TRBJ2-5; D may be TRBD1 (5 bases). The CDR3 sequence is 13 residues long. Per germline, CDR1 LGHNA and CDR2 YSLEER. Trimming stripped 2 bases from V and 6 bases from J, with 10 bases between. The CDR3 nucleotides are TGCGCCAGCAGCCAATTTACAGGCCAGACCCAGTACTTC. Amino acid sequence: CASSQFTGQTQYF.

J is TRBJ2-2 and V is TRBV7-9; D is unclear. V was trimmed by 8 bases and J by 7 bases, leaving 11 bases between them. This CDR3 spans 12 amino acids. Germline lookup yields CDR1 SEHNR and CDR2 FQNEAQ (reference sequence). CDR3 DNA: TGTGCCAGCCTGCGCCCTGGCGGGGAGCTGTTTTTT. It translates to CASLRPGGELFF.

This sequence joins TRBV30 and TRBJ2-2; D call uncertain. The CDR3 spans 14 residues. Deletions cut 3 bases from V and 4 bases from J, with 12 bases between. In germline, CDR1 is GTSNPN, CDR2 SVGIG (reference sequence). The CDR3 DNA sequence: TGTGCCTGGAGGTCCCCGTCCTTCACCGGGGAGCTGTTTTTT. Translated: CAWRSPSFTGELFF.

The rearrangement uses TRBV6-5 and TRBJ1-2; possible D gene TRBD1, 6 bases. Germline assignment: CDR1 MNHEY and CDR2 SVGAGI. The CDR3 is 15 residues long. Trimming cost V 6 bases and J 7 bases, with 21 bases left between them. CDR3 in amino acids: CASSNGAQGSGGYTF. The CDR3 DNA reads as TGTGCCAGCAGCAACGGGGCCCAGGGGTCGGGTGGCTACACCTTC.